This TCR beta chain came from a study of early T cells in non-severe SARS-CoV-2 infection. Study context: Sequenced bulk RNA came from whole blood that was unsorted, and chains were unpaired.

The CDR3 loop spans 13 amino acids. Trimming pared 6 bases from V and 5 bases from J, leaving 13 bases between. In the library, individual cDNA molecules carried attached unique molecular identifiers. TCRdb called the 5' RACE reads again in MiXCR, with one record for every CDR3 protein. This table has 65,000 to 70,000 distinct CDR3 sequences, 9% to 15% appearing once. Specimen: whole blood. The origin of this receptor is an adult who was a healthcare worker with PCR-confirmed SARS-CoV-2 infection or an uninfected control (not recorded which). V gene TRBV12-3 or TRBV12-4 combines with J gene TRBJ1-2; a possible D gene is TRBD1 (6 bases). CDR3 sequence: CASRRLDSYGYTF. In DNA, the CDR3 is TGTGCCAGCAGGCGCCTGGACAGTTATGGCTACACCTTC.